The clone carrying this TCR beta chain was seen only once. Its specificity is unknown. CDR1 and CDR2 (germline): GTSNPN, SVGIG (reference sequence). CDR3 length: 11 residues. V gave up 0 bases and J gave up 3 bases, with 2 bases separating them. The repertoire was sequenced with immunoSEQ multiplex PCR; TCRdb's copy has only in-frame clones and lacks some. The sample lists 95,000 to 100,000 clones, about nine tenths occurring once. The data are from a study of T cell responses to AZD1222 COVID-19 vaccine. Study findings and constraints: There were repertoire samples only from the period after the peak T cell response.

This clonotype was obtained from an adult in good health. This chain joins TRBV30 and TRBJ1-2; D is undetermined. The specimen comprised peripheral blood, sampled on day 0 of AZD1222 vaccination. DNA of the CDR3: TGTGCCTGGAGTGTACACTATGGCTACACCTTC. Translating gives CAWSVHYGYTF.